These T cell receptor beta chains were read from a single sample in a study of cytomegalovirus exposure and HLA in healthy donors. The assay was immunoSEQ multiplex PCR, and TCRdb's table has in-frame clones only and misses some. The sample holds 100,000 to 150,000 clones, over 70% seen once. The sequenced material came from PBMCs. Receptor source: a man aged 18 to 30 in good health and CMV-seropositive. Both conserved end residues are part of each CDR3. Fields, in order: clone size, V gene, D gene, J gene, CDR3 protein, CDR3 DNA. The D gene is left open where the match is weak. Size is omitted from some rows. Given values are once, few, many or a class for expanded clones.

abundance: -
v_gene: TRBV19
d_gene: -
j_gene: TRBJ2-2
CDR3aa: CASGEQGAYGELFF
CDR3nt: TGTGCCAGCGGAGAACAGGGCGCGTACGGGGAGCTGTTTTTT

abundance: once
v_gene: TRBV2
d_gene: -
j_gene: TRBJ2-5
CDR3aa: CASSPRTGQETQYF
CDR3nt: TGTGCCAGCAGCCCTAGGACGGGACAAGAGACCCAGTACTTC

abundance: once
v_gene: TRBV6-6
d_gene: -
j_gene: TRBJ1-1
CDR3aa: CASSYGHQNTEAFF
CDR3nt: TGTGCCAGCAGTTACGGACACCAGAACACTGAAGCTTTCTTT

abundance: -
v_gene: TRBV19
d_gene: -
j_gene: TRBJ1-2
CDR3aa: CASNPTRTENYGYTF
CDR3nt: TGTGCCAGTAACCCCACACGGACAGAAAACTATGGCTACACCTTC

abundance: -
v_gene: TRBV4-2
d_gene: -
j_gene: TRBJ2-5
CDR3aa: CASSQGGLETQYF
CDR3nt: TGTGCCAGCAGCCAAGGGGGACTGGAGACCCAGTACTTC

abundance: -
v_gene: TRBV29-1
d_gene: TRBD1
j_gene: TRBJ1-1
CDR3aa: CSVGLQGNTEAFF
CDR3nt: TGCAGCGTGGGGTTACAGGGGAACACTGAGGCTTTCTTT

abundance: -
v_gene: TRBV11-2
d_gene: -
j_gene: TRBJ1-2
CDR3aa: CASSLGAGTIYGYTF
CDR3nt: TGTGCCAGCAGCTTGGGGGCAGGGACGATCTATGGCTACACCTTC

abundance: -
v_gene: TRBV6-5
d_gene: TRBD2
j_gene: TRBJ2-1
CDR3aa: CASSYLREGGEQFF
CDR3nt: TGTGCCAGCAGTTACCTCCGGGAGGGGGGTGAGCAGTTCTTC

abundance: few
v_gene: TRBV7-2
d_gene: -
j_gene: TRBJ1-5
CDR3aa: CASSLLAGERQPQHF
CDR3nt: TGTGCCAGCAGCTTACTGGCAGGGGAGCGTCAGCCCCAGCATTTT

abundance: once
v_gene: TRBV18
d_gene: TRBD1
j_gene: TRBJ2-7
CDR3aa: CASSPSGTGVSYEQYF
CDR3nt: TGTGCCAGCTCACCATCCGGGACAGGAGTCTCCTACGAGCAGTACTTC

abundance: -
v_gene: TRBV29-1
d_gene: -
j_gene: TRBJ2-7
CDR3aa: CSVRVNYEQYF
CDR3nt: TGCAGCGTTCGGGTGAACTACGAGCAGTACTTC

abundance: -
v_gene: TRBV4-1
d_gene: TRBD1
j_gene: TRBJ2-7
CDR3aa: CASSQADRTGVGYEQYF
CDR3nt: TGCGCCAGCAGCCAGGCGGATAGGACAGGGGTGGGATACGAGCAGTACTTC

abundance: -
v_gene: TRBV12-5
d_gene: -
j_gene: TRBJ2-5
CDR3aa: CASGLSGSETQYF
CDR3nt: TGTGCTAGTGGTTTGTCGGGTTCGGAGACCCAGTACTTC

abundance: -
v_gene: TRBV5-1
d_gene: -
j_gene: TRBJ1-1
CDR3aa: CASSLDFLGGPLMNTEAFF
CDR3nt: TGCGCCAGCAGCTTGGATTTTCTGGGGGGGCCCTTAATGAACACTGAAGCTTTCTTT

abundance: -
v_gene: TRBV5-1
d_gene: TRBD1
j_gene: TRBJ2-7
CDR3aa: CASSEGQAYEQYF
CDR3nt: TGCGCCAGCAGCGAGGGACAGGCCTACGAGCAGTACTTC

abundance: -
v_gene: TRBV5-1
d_gene: TRBD1
j_gene: TRBJ1-1
CDR3aa: CASSLAWGQLNTEAFF
CDR3nt: TGCGCCAGCAGCTTGGCCTGGGGACAGCTGAACACTGAAGCTTTCTTT

abundance: -
v_gene: TRBV6-5
d_gene: -
j_gene: TRBJ1-2
CDR3aa: CAVAVPSGGYTF
CDR3nt: TGTGCCGTGGCAGTTCCTTCTGGTGGCTACACCTTC

abundance: once
v_gene: TRBV25-1
d_gene: -
j_gene: TRBJ1-2
CDR3aa: CASSSNRHPAGEGGYTF
CDR3nt: TGTGCCAGCAGTTCCAATCGACACCCCGCCGGAGAGGGTGGCTACACCTTC

abundance: -
v_gene: TRBV5-4
d_gene: TRBD1
j_gene: TRBJ2-1
CDR3aa: CASSGPGTGLNEQFF
CDR3nt: TGTGCCAGCAGCGGACCCGGGACAGGTCTCAATGAGCAGTTCTTC

abundance: -
v_gene: TRBV19
d_gene: -
j_gene: TRBJ1-1
CDR3aa: CASRSEADSLPNTEAFF
CDR3nt: TGTGCCAGTAGATCGGAGGCGGACAGCCTTCCGAACACTGAAGCTTTCTTT

abundance: -
v_gene: TRBV7-9
d_gene: -
j_gene: TRBJ2-7
CDR3aa: CASSLTGYEQYF
CDR3nt: TGTGCCAGCAGCTTGACAGGTTACGAGCAGTACTTC

abundance: -
v_gene: TRBV30
d_gene: -
j_gene: TRBJ1-5
CDR3aa: CAWSVEGYSNQPQHF
CDR3nt: TGTGCCTGGAGTGTAGAGGGATATAGCAATCAGCCCCAGCATTTT

abundance: -
v_gene: TRBV10-3
d_gene: -
j_gene: TRBJ2-7
CDR3aa: CAISESVFIRYEQYF
CDR3nt: TGTGCCATCAGTGAGTCCGTTTTTATTCGCTACGAACAGTACTTC

abundance: few
v_gene: TRBV19
d_gene: -
j_gene: TRBJ1-1
CDR3aa: CASSIRGNTEAFF
CDR3nt: TGTGCCAGTAGTATAAGGGGGAACACTGAAGCTTTCTTT

abundance: -
v_gene: TRBV5-4
d_gene: TRBD1
j_gene: TRBJ2-1
CDR3aa: CASRGQGFDEQFF
CDR3nt: TGTGCCAGCAGGGGACAGGGTTTCGATGAGCAGTTCTTC

abundance: few
v_gene: TRBV20-1
d_gene: -
j_gene: TRBJ1-1
CDR3aa: CSARDYTEAFF
CDR3nt: TGCAGTGCTAGAGACTACACTGAAGCTTTCTTT

abundance: -
v_gene: TRBV14
d_gene: TRBD2
j_gene: TRBJ2-7
CDR3aa: CASSRRVAGARPYSYEQYF
CDR3nt: TGTGCCAGCAGCCGCCGGGTAGCGGGGGCCCGACCCTACTCCTACGAGCAGTACTTC

abundance: -
v_gene: TRBV10-3
d_gene: TRBD1
j_gene: TRBJ2-5
CDR3aa: CAISTDREETQYF
CDR3nt: TGTGCCATCAGTACGGACAGGGAAGAGACCCAGTACTTC